This T cell receptor (beta chain) was captured by sequencing in a study of response to subunit inactivated influenza vaccine. Broader study findings: Few additional T cells are recruited per seasonal influenza vaccination, authors suggested.

CDR3 length: 16 amino acids. The ends lost 1 base at V and 6 bases at J; junction bases unmatched: 10. This clonotype came up a few times. Antigen unknown. Using its own MiXCR run on the RT-PCR reads, TCRdb lists one record per CDR3 protein. The sample carries hundreds of thousands of distinct CDR3 sequences, approximately 7.7% recorded once. This chain joins TRBV12-3 or TRBV12-4 and TRBJ1-1; 8 positions agree with TRBD1. This sequence originates from a man in his fifties or sixties who received an inactivated influenza vaccine. Specimen: PBMCs from blood, collected 23 to 25 months after vaccination. CDR3 region: CASSLVLDRAKSEAFF. CDR3 nucleotides: TGTGCCAGCAGTTTAGTACTGGACAGGGCGAAATCTGAAGCTTTCTTT.